The 27 T cell receptor beta chains below come from one sample, sequenced in a study of T cells expressing NK-cell markers. From its re-call of the 5' RACE reads, TCRdb lists each CDR3 protein once, without DNA. The listing records roughly 380,000 distinct CDR3 sequences. The sequenced material came from blood T cells: a sorted CD56 or NKG2C T cell subset, CD4+ or CD8+ T cells, or bulk PBMC T cells (not recorded which). The receptors stem from a man between 18 and 69 years old in good health.

The chain is built from TRBV6-1 and TRBJ2-1; the TRBD1 assignment by TCRdb is unverifiable without DNA. The CDR3 spans 14 residues. CDR1 MNHNS and CDR2 SASEGT come from the germline V gene. The CDR3 is CASSLQGFNNEQFF.

The V and J genes are TRBV5-1 and TRBJ2-7; TCRdb's D gene call, TRBD2, goes unchecked for lack of DNA. The CDR3 spans 20 residues. Germline V CDR1 and CDR2: SGHRS, YFSETQ. CDR3: CASSSPPGLAGGTSSYEQYF.

The V call is TRBV2, the J call TRBJ1-2; TCRdb's assignment of TRBD1 cannot be checked, as there is no DNA. The CDR3 contains 14 residues. Germline values: CDR1 SNHLY, CDR2 FYNNEI. CDR3 amino acids: CASSAGTGYYGYTF.

V usage is TRBV7-8 and J usage is TRBJ1-5; TCRdb calls TRBD1, which cannot be checked without DNA. The CDR3 has 14 amino acids. The germline CDR1 and CDR2 sequences are SGHVS and FQNEAQ. CDR3 loop: CASSEGHENQPQHF.

The rearrangement uses TRBV6-2 or TRBV6-3 and TRBJ2-5; TCRdb designates TRBD1, a call that cannot be tested without DNA. Germline V lookup: CDR1 MNHEY, CDR2 SVGEGT. CDR3 length: 16 amino acids. CDR3 residues: CASSYPPGFRQETQYF.

The J gene is TRBJ2-7, the V gene TRBV18; TCRdb's D gene call, TRBD1, goes unchecked for lack of DNA. CDR1 KGHSH and CDR2 LQKENI come from the germline V gene. The CDR3 consists of 16 residues. This CDR3 is CASSLQGGSRTYEQYF.

The chain links TRBV18 to TRBJ2-1; no DNA is available, so the TRBD1 call from TCRdb remains unchecked. Germline V gene data show CDR1 as KGHSH and CDR2 as LQKENI. The CDR3 has 13 amino acids. The CDR3 sequence: CASSRQGTDEQFF.

The chain joins TRBV7-9 to TRBJ1-2; TCRdb's D call of TRBD1 is untestable without DNA. The CDR3 consists of 15 residues. CDR1 and CDR2 from the germline V gene are SEHNR and FQNEAQ (reference sequence). The CDR3 spells CASSLGTGEAYGYTF.

This sequence joins TRBV27 and TRBJ2-3. CDR1 and CDR2 from the germline V gene are MNHEY and SMNVEV (reference sequence). The CDR3 consists of 15 residues. CDR3 sequence reads: CASSLSTGSTDTQYF.

This sequence joins TRBV5-1 and TRBJ1-2; the D call of TRBD1 rests on TCRdb alone, since no DNA is present to check it. The CDR3 is 14 amino acids. CDR1 is SGHRS, CDR2 YFSETQ, per germline. Here the CDR3 reads CASSLIAQGAGYTF.

V is TRBV6-5 and J is TRBJ1-2; without DNA, the TCRdb call of TRBD1 cannot be checked. The CDR3 has 16 residues. Per germline, CDR1 MNHEY and CDR2 SVGAGI. The CDR3 region is CASSYLPDRANYGYTF.

The chain combines TRBV7-2 with TRBJ2-3. The CDR3 sequence is 13 residues long. Germline V gene data show CDR1 as SGHTA and CDR2 as FQGNSA. The CDR3 spells CASSWLNTDTQYF.

The CDR3 protein is CASSLVAGPGGETQYF. This chain links TRBV5-1 with TRBJ2-5; TCRdb returns TRBD2, unconfirmable since there is no DNA. The length of the CDR3 is 16 residues. The germline CDR1 and CDR2 sequences are SGHRS and YFSETQ.

The rearrangement joins TRBV28 to TRBJ2-6; the D call of TRBD1 rests on TCRdb alone, since no DNA is present to check it. Per germline, CDR1 MDHEN and CDR2 SYDVKM. The CDR3 loop spans 19 amino acids. The CDR3 loop reads CASRPWDRGFPSGANVLTF.

The rearrangement uses TRBV20-1 and TRBJ2-7; TCRdb's assignment of TRBD2 cannot be checked, as there is no DNA. Germline lookup yields CDR1 DFQATT and CDR2 SNEGSKA (reference sequence). The length of the CDR3 is 14 residues. The CDR3 loop reads CSARDKASRYEQYF.

J is TRBJ2-2 and V is TRBV29-1; the D gene TCRdb calls, TRBD2, cannot be checked with no DNA. The CDR3 contains 15 residues. Germline V gene data show CDR1 as SQVTM and CDR2 as ANQGSEA. The CDR3 sequence: CSVFPGTPYTGELFF.

The J gene is TRBJ2-2, the V gene TRBV24-1. This CDR3 contains 13 residues. Germline V CDR1 and CDR2: KGHDR, SFDVKD. This CDR3 is CATSGYDTGELFF.

This chain links TRBV7-3 with TRBJ2-4; as DNA is missing, the TRBD1 call by TCRdb cannot be tested. The CDR3 totals 15 residues. CDR1 SGHTA and CDR2 FQGTGA come from the germline V gene. The CDR3 here is CASSLTHGAQNIQYF.

This chain uses TRBV27 with TRBJ2-1; TCRdb's D call of TRBD2 is untestable without DNA. Germline V CDR1 and CDR2: MNHEY, SMNVEV (reference sequence). CDR3 size: 15 residues. CDR3 sequence: CASSLRTANGNEQFF.

V is TRBV27 and J is TRBJ2-2; TCRdb's D gene call, TRBD2, goes unchecked for lack of DNA. CDR1 and CDR2 (germline): MNHEY, SMNVEV (reference sequence). The length of the CDR3 is 15 residues. CDR3 protein: CASSWRTGNTGELFF.

V gene TRBV20-1 combines with J gene TRBJ2-3; there is no DNA to check the TCRdb D call of TRBD2. Germline V CDR1 and CDR2: DFQATT, SNEGSKA (reference sequence). This CDR3 spans 15 amino acids. The chain's CDR3 is CSVPISAGGRDTQYF.

Here the CDR3 reads CASRLRGDRAYEQYF. The chain couples TRBV28 to TRBJ2-7; as DNA is missing, the TRBD1 call by TCRdb cannot be tested. From germline, CDR1 is MDHEN and CDR2 SYDVKM. CDR3 length: 15 residues.

CDR3 residues: CASSMPGTEHNEQFF. The gene calls are TRBV19 and TRBJ2-1; TCRdb picks TRBD1, but there is no DNA to check that call. The CDR3 length is 15 residues. Germline V gene lookup returns CDR1 LNHDA and CDR2 SQIVND (reference sequence).

The V call is TRBV5-1, the J call TRBJ1-2. The CDR3 consists of 14 residues. Germline CDR1 reads SGHRS; CDR2 reads YFSETQ. The CDR3 sequence: CASSLGSSNYGYTF. Complete variable domain (other parts from reference TRBV5-1 and TRBJ1-2): KAGVTQTPRYLIKTRGQQVTLSCSPISGHRSVSWYQQTPGQGLQFLFEYFSETQRNKGNFPGRFSGRQFSNSRSEMNVSTLELGDSALYLCASSLGSSNYGYTFGSGTRLTVV.

The chain links TRBV5-1 to TRBJ2-1; the TRBD1 assignment by TCRdb is unverifiable without DNA. The germline V gene encodes CDR1 SGHRS and CDR2 YFSETQ. There are 17 residues in the CDR3. CDR3 amino acids: CASSPGGRTTRESEQFF. Complete variable domain (other parts from reference TRBV5-1 and TRBJ2-1): KAGVTQTPRYLIKTRGQQVTLSCSPISGHRSVSWYQQTPGQGLQFLFEYFSETQRNKGNFPGRFSGRQFSNSRSEMNVSTLELGDSALYLCASSPGGRTTRESEQFFGPGTRLTVL.

V and J are TRBV6-5 and TRBJ2-3; TCRdb gives TRBD1 as the D gene, but with no DNA this cannot be confirmed. Germline CDR1 is MNHEY and CDR2 is SVGAGI. This CDR3 is 17 amino acids long. CDR3 sequence: CASSSPTLKGGTDTQYF.

The rearrangement joins TRBV7-8 to TRBJ1-6; TCRdb's D call of TRBD1 is untestable without DNA. The CDR3 extends over 18 amino acids. Germline V gene sequence: CDR1 SGHVS, CDR2 FQNEAQ. The chain's CDR3 is CASSARDRRSSYNSPLHF. Together with reference TRBV7-8 and TRBJ1-6, the CDR3 gives the full variable domain: GAGVSQSPRYKVAKRGQDVALRCDPISGHVSLFWYQQALGQGPEFLTYFQNEAQLDKSGLPSDRFFAERPEGSVSTLKIQRTQQEDSAVYLCASSARDRRSSYNSPLHFGNGTRLTVT.